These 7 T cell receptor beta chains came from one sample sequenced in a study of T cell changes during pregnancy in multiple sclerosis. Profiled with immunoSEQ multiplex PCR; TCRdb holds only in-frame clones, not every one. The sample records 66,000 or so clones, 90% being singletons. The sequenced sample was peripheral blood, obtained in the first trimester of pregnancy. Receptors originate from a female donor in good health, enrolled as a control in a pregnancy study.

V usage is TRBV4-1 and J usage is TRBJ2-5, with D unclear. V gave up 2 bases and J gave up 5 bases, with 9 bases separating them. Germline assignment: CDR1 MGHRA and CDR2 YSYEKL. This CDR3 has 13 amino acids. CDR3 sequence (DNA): TGCGCCAGCAGCCAATGGGTAGCCGAGACCCAGTACTTC. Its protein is CASSQWVAETQYF.

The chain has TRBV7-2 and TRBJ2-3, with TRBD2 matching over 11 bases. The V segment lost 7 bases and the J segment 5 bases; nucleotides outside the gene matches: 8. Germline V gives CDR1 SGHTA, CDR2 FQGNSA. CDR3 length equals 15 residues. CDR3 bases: TGTGCCAGCATCGTTAGCGGGGGGGCCATAGATACGCAGTATTTT. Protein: CASIVSGGAIDTQYF.

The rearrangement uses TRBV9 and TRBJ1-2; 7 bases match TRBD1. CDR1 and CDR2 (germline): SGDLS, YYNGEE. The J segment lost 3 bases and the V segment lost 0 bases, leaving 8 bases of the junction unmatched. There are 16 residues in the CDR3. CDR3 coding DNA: TGTGCCAGCAGCGTAGCTACCCTAGACAGGGACTATGGCTACACCTTC. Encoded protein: CASSVATLDRDYGYTF.

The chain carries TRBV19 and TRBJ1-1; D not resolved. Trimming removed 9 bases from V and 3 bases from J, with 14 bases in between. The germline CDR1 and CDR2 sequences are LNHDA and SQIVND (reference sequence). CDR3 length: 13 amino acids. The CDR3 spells CASSGEGHTEAFF. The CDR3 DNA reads TGTGCCAGCAGCGGGGAGGGTCACACTGAAGCTTTCTTT.

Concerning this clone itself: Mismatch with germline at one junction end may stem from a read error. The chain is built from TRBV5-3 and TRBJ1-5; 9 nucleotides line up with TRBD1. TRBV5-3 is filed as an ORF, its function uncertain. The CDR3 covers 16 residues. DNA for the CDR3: TGTGCCAGATGCTTACCTTTTCGGGACAGGGCTCAGCCCCAGCATTTT. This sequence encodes CARCLPFRDRAQPQHF.

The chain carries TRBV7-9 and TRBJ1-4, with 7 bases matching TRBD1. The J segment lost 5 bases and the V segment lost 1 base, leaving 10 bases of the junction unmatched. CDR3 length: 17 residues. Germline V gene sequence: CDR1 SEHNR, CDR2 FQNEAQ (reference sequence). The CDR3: CASSLGIGTGVNEKLFF. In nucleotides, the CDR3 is TGTGCCAGCAGCTTAGGAATAGGAACAGGGGTAAATGAAAAACTGTTTTTT. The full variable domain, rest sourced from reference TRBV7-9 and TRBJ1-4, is DTGVSQNPRHKITKRGQNVTFRCDPISEHNRLYWYRQTLGQGPEFLTYFQNEAQLEKSRLLSDRFSAERPKGSFSTLEIQRTEQGDSAMYLCASSLGIGTGVNEKLFFGSGTQLSVL.

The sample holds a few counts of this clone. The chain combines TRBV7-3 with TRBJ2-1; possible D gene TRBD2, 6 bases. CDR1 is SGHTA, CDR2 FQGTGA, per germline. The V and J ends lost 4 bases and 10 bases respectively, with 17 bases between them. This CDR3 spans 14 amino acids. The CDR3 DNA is TGTGCCAGCAGCTCAGCGACTAGGGGTCAAGAGCAGTTCTTC. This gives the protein CASSSATRGQEQFF.